This T cell receptor (beta chain) was identified during a study of CD8 T cells in ankylosing spondylitis. General study points: A TCR beta motif of about eight highly homologous variants appeared characteristic of ankylosing spondylitis blood.

Quantitative 5'-RACE with molecular barcodes was used to make the TCR beta libraries. TCRdb re-analysed the 5' RACE reads in MiXCR, keeping a single row per CDR3 protein. The repertoire holds some 120,000 distinct CDR3 sequences, with roughly an eighth as singletons. This clonotype was detected only once. What it recognizes is unknown. This may arise from a read error, as a much more abundant clone is one base away. Here the CDR3 omits its conserved ending phenylalanine or tryptophan, so a read error is the likely source. The ends were cut back, 4 bases at V and 0 bases at J, with 9 bases in the middle. The CDR3 is 14 residues long. CDR1 and CDR2 from the germline V gene are DFQATT and SNEGSKA (reference sequence).

Sequenced input: blood, either unsorted or a sorted T cell fraction (not recorded which). The V call is TRBV20-1, the J call TRBJ1-4, with TRBD1 as a possible D gene (5 bases). This sequence originates from a female donor with ankylosing spondylitis or in good health (not recorded which). DNA of the CDR3: TGCAGTGCTAAGGGAGGGGCAACTAATGAAAAACTGTTTTTG. Its translation is CSAKGGATNEKLFL.